This T cell receptor beta chain was sequenced in a study of shared clonotypes between healthy human individuals (dated by TCRdb to about 2020). Study-level background: A few men and a couple of women, aged 18 to 49 years, made up the cohort. Per donor, three plates each were used for CD4 naive and CD4 memory, two for CD8 naive, and one for CD8 memory. To estimate repertoire size and how much clonotype sharing occurs between individuals, the study deeply sequenced the blood TCR repertoires of five healthy adults. To increase sequencing depth and limit assay-specific biases, TCR repertoire library preparation and sequencing were carried out by different laboratories using diverse techniques. Per donor, leukapheresis produced somewhere between about 0.94 and 9.5 billion PBMCs. The paper as a whole reports these results and caveats: Sampling was restricted to blood, and TCR repertoires in tissues likely differ from the TCR repertoires found in blood. Rarefaction of sorted-subset datasets indicated incomplete sequencing despite the large sequencing depth. Compared with non-shared clonotypes, clonotypes shared by all four sorted-subset donors had higher generation probabilities. When several donors were compared, the shared fraction of clonotypes was roughly 4.8% for naive CD4, 3% to 4% for naive CD8, 2% to 2.5% for memory CD4, and 0.4% for memory CD8. Pairwise subsampling led to the expectation that sequencing depth would affect the degree of clonotype sharing among donors. The small number of donors limited the genetic and exposure-history diversity represented. Naive subsets generally had larger estimated clonotype richness than memory subsets did.

From the cysteine up to the phenylalanine, the CDR3 has a length of 14 residues. The sequence is cut down to CDR3 DNA, 42 bases in frame from base 1. The V end gives up 7 bases and the J end 8 bases, leaving 7 bases in the junction not matched to a gene. Sequences SNHLY (CDR1) and FYNNEI (CDR2) are obtained from the germline V gene. CD8 naive samples were CD45RO-negative cells positively selected for CCR7, giving a CD45RA+CCR7+ population that excluded TemRA cells. Donors were healthy HIV-negative adults with no recently reported acute infections or vaccinations. Every donor was a Caucasian adult residing in Nashville, Tennessee, USA. Blood was collected by leukapheresis, and PBMCs were isolated by Ficoll-Histopaque density gradient centrifugation and then cryopreserved in liquid nitrogen vapor phase. Analytical flow cytometry was used to check the purity and quantity of each magnetically sorted T cell population. Genomic DNA was isolated from each sorted fraction and quantified by UV absorbance on a Nanodrop 2000c.

About this clone: This clone's antigen is unknown. The input lacks base qualities; no much larger clone sits a single base away.

Using the deep immunoSEQ assay, multiplex PCR amplified TCR CDR3 regions from genomic DNA. For each cell subset, the extracted genomic DNA was distributed evenly across all wells of several immunoSEQ 96-well plates, and each plate served as one replicate. Each replicate PCR for sorted subsets received roughly 0.2 ug genomic DNA, equal to roughly 30,000 T cell genomes. Purified libraries were measured with a Qubit 3.0 fluorometer, size-checked on a Bioanalyzer 2100, and measured again with the KAPA Library Quantification kit. Each immunoSEQ 96-well plate was sequenced on its own single-read 150-cycle Illumina NextSeq 550 flow cell. The original pipeline was this. The immunoSEQ output contained only junctional sequences without quality scores, so filtering could not match that applied to full-length reads. Sequences were annotated with PyIR, a Python wrapper for IgBLAST v1.9, and V/J genes and CDR3 were assigned using IMGT germline references. Reads were removed for weak V/J assignments (E-value above 1e-6), missing CDR3, stop codons, out-of-frame junctions, or ambiguous translated residues. V3J clonotypes were defined as sequences sharing an identical inferred V gene, J gene, and CDR3 amino acid sequence. To compute the percentage overlap between repertoires, the number of shared unique clonotypes was divided by the size of the smaller repertoire. Repertoire richness was assessed with RTK rarefaction, the Chao1 estimator, and Recon v2.1 estimates of unobserved clonotypes. Generation probabilities for all TCRbeta clonotypes obtained by the gDNA method from several donors were computed using OLGA. TCRdb retrieved this table from immuneACCESS and kept in-frame rearrangements only. Not all clones are present; in checked studies, unresolved V genes account for under half, and no reason is known for the remainder. The V and J calls and the clone size are those of that table, but D and trimming were determined from the DNA. The sample table contains roughly 650,000 clones; only one count was recorded for approximately 96% of them. The ten biggest clones cover about 0.12% of the sample.

This receptor chain uses TRBV2 and TRBJ1-5; a stretch of 11 junction bases matches TRBD1. The sequence came from a woman in her 30s in good health. Sequenced sample: naive CD8+ T cells sorted from blood. The cell subset or site label, as the study defines it: CD45RA+CCR7+. At the DNA level, the sequence is TGTGCCAGCATCCTTGGACAGGGGGCAGAGCCCCAGCATTTT. This gives the protein CASILGQGAEPQHF.